This TCR beta chain derives from a study of cytomegalovirus exposure and HLA in healthy donors. Across the study: A prior study identified 100 million to 130 million unique TCR beta sequences from about 180 million T cells.

Participants comprised healthy donors of bone marrow. Primers: 60 Vbeta forward and 13 Jbeta reverse. Assay used: immunoSEQ multiplex PCR; TCRdb lists only in-frame clones, some missing. The data contain 200,000 or so clones, roughly 80% of them singletons. Germline assignment: CDR1 GTSNPN and CDR2 SVGIG (reference sequence). The length of the CDR3 is 14 residues. Trimming took 5 bases from V and 6 from J, leaving 17 bases between them. Study-level points and caveats: With DRB1 most and HLA-C fewest, TCR association rates differed between HLA loci in a later analysis. Reportedly, diagnosis of cytomegalovirus status by the classifier showed high specificity and sensitivity.

For this clone: What it binds is not known.

The sequencing sample was made of PBMCs. The chain combines TRBV30 with TRBJ1-5; tentatively, D is TRBD1 (5 bases). This clonotype was obtained from a male donor in good health and CMV-seropositive. The CDR3 here is CAWDISGGSQPQHF. CDR3 nucleotide sequence: TGTGCCTGGGATATTTCGGGGGGGAGTCAGCCCCAGCATTTT.